This T cell receptor beta chain emerged from a study of long-term antiretroviral therapy in people with HIV. Overall study results and limits: HIV repertoire CDR3 lengths ranged less widely than those of controls. Collection spanned 2004 to 2017; ART regimens may be less effective than current ones. Nothing was known about ART adherence, viral resistance or changes in therapy.

Relative to its sample, this clone is medium-sized (0.01 to 0.1%). Its antigen is undetermined. This CDR3 is built from 14 residues. Germline values: CDR1 MRHNA, CDR2 SNTAGT. The V and J ends lost 3 bases and 0 bases, in that order; junction bases with no gene match: 0. They ran version v3.0 of the immunoSEQ assay at survey level. The method was immunoSEQ multiplex PCR; TCRdb's version includes in-frame clones alone and lacks a portion of them. The repertoire consists of some 21,000 clones, with roughly four fifths occurring once and the leading ten covering approximately 5%. The input for sequencing was unsorted PBMCs, taken 0.3 years after starting antiretroviral therapy. The source of this sequence is a man aged 50-59 years with HIV. The rearrangement uses TRBV6-4 and TRBJ2-3; TRBD1 matches at 7 bases. The CDR3 loop is CASSEQGSTDTQYF. For the CDR3, the DNA is TGTGCCAGCAGTGAACAGGGGAGCACAGATACGCAGTATTTT.